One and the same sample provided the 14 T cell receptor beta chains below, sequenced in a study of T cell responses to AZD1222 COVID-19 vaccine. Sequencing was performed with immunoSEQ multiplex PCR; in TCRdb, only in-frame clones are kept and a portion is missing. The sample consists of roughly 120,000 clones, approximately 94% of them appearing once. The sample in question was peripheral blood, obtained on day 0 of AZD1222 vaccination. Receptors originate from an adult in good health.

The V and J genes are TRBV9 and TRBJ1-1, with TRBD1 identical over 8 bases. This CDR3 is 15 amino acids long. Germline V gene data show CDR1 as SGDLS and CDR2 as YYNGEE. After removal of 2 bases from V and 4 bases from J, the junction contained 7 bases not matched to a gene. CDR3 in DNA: TGTGCCAGCAGCGTTTCTCAGGGGGCGGGCACTGAAGCTTTCTTT. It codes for CASSVSQGAGTEAFF.

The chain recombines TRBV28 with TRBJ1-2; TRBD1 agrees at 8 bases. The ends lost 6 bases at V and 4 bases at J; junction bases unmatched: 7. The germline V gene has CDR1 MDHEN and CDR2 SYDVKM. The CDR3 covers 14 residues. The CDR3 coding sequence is TGTGCCAGCAGCCGGACAGGGATGAGCTATGGCTACACCTTC. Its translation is CASSRTGMSYGYTF.

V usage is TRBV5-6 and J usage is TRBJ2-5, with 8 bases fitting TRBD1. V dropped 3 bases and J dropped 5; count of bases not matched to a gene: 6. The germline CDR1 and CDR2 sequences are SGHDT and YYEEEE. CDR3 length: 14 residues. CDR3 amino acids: CASSSRGLKETQYF. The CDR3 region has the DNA TGTGCCAGCAGCTCCAGGGGGCTGAAGGAGACCCAGTACTTC.

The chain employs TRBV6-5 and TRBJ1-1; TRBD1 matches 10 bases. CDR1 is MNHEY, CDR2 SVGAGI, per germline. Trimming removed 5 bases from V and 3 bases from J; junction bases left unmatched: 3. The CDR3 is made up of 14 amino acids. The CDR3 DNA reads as TGTGCCAGCAGTCCGGGACAGGGGTACACTGAAGCTTTCTTT. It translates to CASSPGQGYTEAFF.

The CDR3 nucleotides are TGTGCCAGCAGCGTAGGTTTGGGGAGCTCTGGAAACACCATATATTTT. It specifies CASSVGLGSSGNTIYF. The gene calls are TRBV9 and TRBJ1-3; no clear D. Looked up from germline, CDR1 is SGDLS and CDR2 is YYNGEE. This CDR3 comprises 16 residues. V shed 0 bases and J shed 0 bases, with 10 bases lying between them.

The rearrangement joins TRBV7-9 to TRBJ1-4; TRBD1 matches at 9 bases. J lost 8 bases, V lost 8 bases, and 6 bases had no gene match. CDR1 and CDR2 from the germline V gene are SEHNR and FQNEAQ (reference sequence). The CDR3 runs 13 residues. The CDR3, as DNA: TGTGCCAGCGAGGGACAGGGTCACGAAAAACTGTTTTTT. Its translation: CASEGQGHEKLFF.

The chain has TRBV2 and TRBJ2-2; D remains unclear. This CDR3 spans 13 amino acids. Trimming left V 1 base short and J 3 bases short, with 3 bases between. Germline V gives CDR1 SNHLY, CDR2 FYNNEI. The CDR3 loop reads CASSEVYTGELFF. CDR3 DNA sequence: TGTGCCAGCAGTGAAGTTTACACCGGGGAGCTGTTTTTT. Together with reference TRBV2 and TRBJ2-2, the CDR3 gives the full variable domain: EPEVTQTPSHQVTQMGQEVILRCVPISNHLYFYWYRQILGQKVEFLVSFYNNEISEKSEIFDDQFSVERPDGSNFTLKIRSTKLEDSAMYFCASSEVYTGELFFGEGSRLTVL.

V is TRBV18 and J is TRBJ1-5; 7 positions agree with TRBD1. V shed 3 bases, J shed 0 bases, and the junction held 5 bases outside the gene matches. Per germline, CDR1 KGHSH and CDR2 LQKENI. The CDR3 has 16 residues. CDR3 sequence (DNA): TGTGCCAGCTCACCCAACGACAGGGCTAGCAATCAGCCCCAGCATTTT. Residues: CASSPNDRASNQPQHF.

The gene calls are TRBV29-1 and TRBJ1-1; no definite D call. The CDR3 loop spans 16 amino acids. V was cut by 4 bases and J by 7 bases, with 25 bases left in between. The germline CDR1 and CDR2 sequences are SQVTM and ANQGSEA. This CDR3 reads CSVGQEPSRGVSEAFF. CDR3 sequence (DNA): TGCAGCGTTGGTCAGGAACCATCACGGGGAGTCAGTGAAGCTTTCTTT. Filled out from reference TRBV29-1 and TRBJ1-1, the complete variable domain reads SAVISQKPSRDICQRGTSLTIQCQVDSQVTMMFWYRQQPGQSLTLIATANQGSEATYESGFVIDKFPISRPNLTFSTLTVSNMSPEDSSIYLCSVGQEPSRGVSEAFFGQGTRLTVV.

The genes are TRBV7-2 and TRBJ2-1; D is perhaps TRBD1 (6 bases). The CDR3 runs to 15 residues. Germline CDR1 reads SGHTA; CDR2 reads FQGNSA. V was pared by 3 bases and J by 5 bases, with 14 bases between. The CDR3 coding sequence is TGTGCCAGCAGCTTCAGAGGGGGACGAAACAATGAGCAGTTCTTC. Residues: CASSFRGGRNNEQFF.

The CDR3 DNA is TGTGCCAGCAGCAAACAGAATTGGAATGAAAAACTGTTTTTT. As protein: CASSKQNWNEKLFF. The chain uses TRBV3-1 (or the pseudogene TRBV3-2) and TRBJ1-4; no clear D gene. V shed 5 bases and J shed 5 bases, with 12 bases lying between them. From germline, CDR1 is LGHDT and CDR2 YNNKEL (reference sequence). The CDR3 spans 14 residues.

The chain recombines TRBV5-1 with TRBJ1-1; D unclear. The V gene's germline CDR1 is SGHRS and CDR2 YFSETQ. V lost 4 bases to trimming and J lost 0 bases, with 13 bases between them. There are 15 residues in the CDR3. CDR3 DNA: TGCGCCAGCAGCGTGGCGACTGGGATGAACACTGAAGCTTTCTTT. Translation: CASSVATGMNTEAFF.

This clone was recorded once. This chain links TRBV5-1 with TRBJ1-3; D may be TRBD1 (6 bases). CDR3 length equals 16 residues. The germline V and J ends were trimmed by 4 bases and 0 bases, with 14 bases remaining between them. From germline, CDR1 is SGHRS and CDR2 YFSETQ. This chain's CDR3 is CASSVTGSSSGNTIYF. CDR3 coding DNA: TGCGCCAGCAGCGTGACAGGTTCCAGCTCTGGAAACACCATATATTTT. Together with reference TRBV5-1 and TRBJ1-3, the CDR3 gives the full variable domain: KAGVTQTPRYLIKTRGQQVTLSCSPISGHRSVSWYQQTPGQGLQFLFEYFSETQRNKGNFPGRFSGRQFSNSRSEMNVSTLELGDSALYLCASSVTGSSSGNTIYFGEGSWLTVV.

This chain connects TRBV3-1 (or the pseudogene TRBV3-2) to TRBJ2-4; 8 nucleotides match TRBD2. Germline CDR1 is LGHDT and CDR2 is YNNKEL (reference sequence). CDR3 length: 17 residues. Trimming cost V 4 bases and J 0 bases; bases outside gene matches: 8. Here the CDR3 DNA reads TGTGCCAGCAGCCTGTTACTCACTAGCGGAGCCAAAAACATTCAGTACTTC. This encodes CASSLLLTSGAKNIQYF.